This record looks at one T cell receptor beta chain sequence and its context. These data belong to a study of OX40 agonist ivuxolimab in advanced cancers. Study context: In this cohort, patients received ivuxolimab, an agonistic anti-OX40 (CD134) antibody. Hepatocellular carcinoma, melanoma, renal cell or head and neck cancer occurred in dose-escalation patients.

Using immunoSEQ multiplex PCR, the repertoire was profiled, and TCRdb retains in-frame clones only, with some absent. The data hold more than 15,000 clones, with just under 75% observed a single time. This TCR was recovered from an adult with an advanced solid tumor such as melanoma, head and neck, liver or kidney cancer. The starting material was CD4+ or CD8+ T cells sorted from blood, obtained in a trial of the OX40 agonist ivuxolimab.

The CDR3 loop reads CASSLRTSGSYNEQFF. CDR3 sequence (DNA): TGCGCCAGCAGCCTTAGGACTAGCGGGAGCTACAATGAGCAGTTCTTC. The chain employs TRBV5-1 and TRBJ2-1; TRBD2 matches at 13 bases. The J segment lost 3 bases and the V segment lost 4 bases, leaving 4 bases of the junction unmatched. The CDR3 has 16 amino acids. Germline V gene lookup returns CDR1 SGHRS and CDR2 YFSETQ.